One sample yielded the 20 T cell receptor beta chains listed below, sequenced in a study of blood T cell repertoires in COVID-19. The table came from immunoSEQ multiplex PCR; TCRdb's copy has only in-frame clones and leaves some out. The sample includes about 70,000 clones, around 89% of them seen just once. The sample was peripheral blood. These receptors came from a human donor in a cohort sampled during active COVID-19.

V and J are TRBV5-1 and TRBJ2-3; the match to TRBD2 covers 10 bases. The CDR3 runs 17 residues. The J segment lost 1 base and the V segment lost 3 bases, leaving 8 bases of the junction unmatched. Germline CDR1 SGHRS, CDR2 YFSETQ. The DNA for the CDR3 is TGCGCCAGCAGCTCTGTCCCCGGGACTAGCGGCACAGATACGCAGTATTTT. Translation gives CASSSVPGTSGTDTQYF.

The CDR3 DNA sequence: TGTGCCAGCAGTCGCCAGGGACAGAGCTCTGGGGCCAACGTCCTGACTTTC. It specifies CASSRQGQSSGANVLTF. The chain uses TRBV27 and TRBJ2-6, with TRBD1 identical over 7 bases. This CDR3 is built from 17 residues. The V gene end was trimmed by 5 bases and the J gene end by 0 bases; junction bases not matched to a gene: 7. CDR1 is MNHEY and CDR2 is SMNVEV in the germline V gene (reference sequence).

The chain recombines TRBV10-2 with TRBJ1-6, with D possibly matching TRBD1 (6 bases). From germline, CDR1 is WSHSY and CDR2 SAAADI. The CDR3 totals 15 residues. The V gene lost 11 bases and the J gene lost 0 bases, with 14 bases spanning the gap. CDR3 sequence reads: CAGRLDSSYNSPLHF. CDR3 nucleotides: TGCGCCGGTCGTCTGGACAGCTCCTATAATTCACCCCTCCACTTT.

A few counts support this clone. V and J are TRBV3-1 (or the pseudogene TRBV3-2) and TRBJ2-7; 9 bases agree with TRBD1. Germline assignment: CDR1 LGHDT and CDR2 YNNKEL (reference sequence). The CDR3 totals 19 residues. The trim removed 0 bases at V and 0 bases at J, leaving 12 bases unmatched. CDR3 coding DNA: TGTGCCAGCAGCCAAGAGGAGTTGCTTTGGGACAGGGACTCCTACGAGCAGTACTTC. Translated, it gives CASSQEELLWDRDSYEQYF.

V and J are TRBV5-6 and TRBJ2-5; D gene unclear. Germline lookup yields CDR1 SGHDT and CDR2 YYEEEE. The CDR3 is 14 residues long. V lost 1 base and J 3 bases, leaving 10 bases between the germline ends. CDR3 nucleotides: TGTGCCAGCAGCTTGATACAGCTAAAAGAGACCCAGTACTTC. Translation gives CASSLIQLKETQYF.

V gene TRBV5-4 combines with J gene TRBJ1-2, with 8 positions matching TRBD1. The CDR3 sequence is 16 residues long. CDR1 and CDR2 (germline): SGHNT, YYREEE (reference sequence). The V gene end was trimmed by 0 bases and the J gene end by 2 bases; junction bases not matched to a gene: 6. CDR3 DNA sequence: TGTGCCAGCAGCTTGGCCGTCGGACAGGGAAACTATGGCTACACCTTC. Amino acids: CASSLAVGQGNYGYTF.

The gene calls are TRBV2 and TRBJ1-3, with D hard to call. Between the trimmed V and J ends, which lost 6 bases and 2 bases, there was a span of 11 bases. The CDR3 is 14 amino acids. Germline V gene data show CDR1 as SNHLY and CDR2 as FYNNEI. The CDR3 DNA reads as TGTGCCAGCAGGACGGTGGGCACTGGAAACACCATATATTTT. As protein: CASRTVGTGNTIYF.

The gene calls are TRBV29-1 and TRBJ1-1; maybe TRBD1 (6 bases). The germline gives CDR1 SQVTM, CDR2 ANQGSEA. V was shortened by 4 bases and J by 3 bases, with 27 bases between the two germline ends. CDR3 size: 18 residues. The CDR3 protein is CSVGNIIRQEISDTEAFF. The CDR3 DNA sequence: TGCAGCGTTGGAAATATTATAAGACAGGAGATAAGTGACACTGAAGCTTTCTTT.

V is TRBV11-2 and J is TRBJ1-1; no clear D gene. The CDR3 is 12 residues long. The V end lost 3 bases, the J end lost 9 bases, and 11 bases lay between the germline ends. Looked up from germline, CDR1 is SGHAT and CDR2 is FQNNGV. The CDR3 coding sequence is TGTGCCAGCAGCTTCGGCGGGGATCAAGCTTTCTTT. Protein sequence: CASSFGGDQAFF.

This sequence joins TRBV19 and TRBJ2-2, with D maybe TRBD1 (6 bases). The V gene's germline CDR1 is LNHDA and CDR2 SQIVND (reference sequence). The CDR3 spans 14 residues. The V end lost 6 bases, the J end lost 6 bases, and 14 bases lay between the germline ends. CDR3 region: CASRVYRVAGELFF. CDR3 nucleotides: TGTGCCAGTAGAGTGTACAGGGTTGCCGGGGAGCTGTTTTTT.

This CDR3 is CASSTPAVGRHTIYF. DNA for the CDR3: TGTGCCAGTAGTACCCCCGCGGTGGGGAGACACACCATATATTTT. The genes are TRBV19 and TRBJ1-3; D remains unclear. The CDR3 totals 15 residues. V was pared by 4 bases and J by 8 bases, with 18 bases between. CDR1 LNHDA and CDR2 SQIVND come from the germline V gene (reference sequence).

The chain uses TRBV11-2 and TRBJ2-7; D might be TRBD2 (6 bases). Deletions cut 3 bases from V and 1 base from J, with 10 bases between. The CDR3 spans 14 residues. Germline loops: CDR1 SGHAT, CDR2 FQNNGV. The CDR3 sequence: CASSFAGTSYEQYF. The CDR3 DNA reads TGTGCCAGCAGCTTCGCGGGAACGTCCTACGAGCAGTACTTC.

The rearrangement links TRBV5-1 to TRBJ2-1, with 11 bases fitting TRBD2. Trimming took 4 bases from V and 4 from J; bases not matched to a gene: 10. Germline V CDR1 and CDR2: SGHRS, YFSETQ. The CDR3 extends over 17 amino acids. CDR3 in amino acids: CASSPLSTSGTYNEQFF. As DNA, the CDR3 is TGCGCCAGCAGCCCCCTTTCGACTAGCGGGACGTACAATGAGCAGTTCTTC.

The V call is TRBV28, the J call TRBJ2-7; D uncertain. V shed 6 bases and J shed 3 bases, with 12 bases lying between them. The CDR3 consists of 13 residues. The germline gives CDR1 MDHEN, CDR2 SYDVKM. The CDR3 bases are TGTGCCAGCAGCCTCACTCCGTACTACGAGCAGTACTTC. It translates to CASSLTPYYEQYF.

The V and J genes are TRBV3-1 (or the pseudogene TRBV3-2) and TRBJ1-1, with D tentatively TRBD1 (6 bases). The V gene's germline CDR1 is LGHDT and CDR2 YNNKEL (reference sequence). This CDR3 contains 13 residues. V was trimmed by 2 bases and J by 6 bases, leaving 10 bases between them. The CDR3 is CASSQLTGSEAFF. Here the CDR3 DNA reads TGTGCCAGCAGCCAATTAACAGGGTCTGAAGCTTTCTTT.

This chain's CDR3 is CASSGQGMVSPLHF. The CDR3 nucleotides are TGTGCCAGCAGTGGACAGGGAATGGTTTCACCCCTCCACTTT. J is TRBJ1-6 and V is TRBV6-6; 8 positions match TRBD1. CDR1 and CDR2 (germline): MNHNY, SVGAGI (reference sequence). The CDR3 sequence is 14 residues long. J lost 9 bases, V lost 5 bases, and 6 bases had no gene match.

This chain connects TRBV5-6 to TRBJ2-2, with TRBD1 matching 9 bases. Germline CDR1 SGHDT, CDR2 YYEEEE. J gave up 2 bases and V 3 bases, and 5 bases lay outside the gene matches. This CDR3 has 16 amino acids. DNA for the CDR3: TGTGCCAGCAGCTCTGGGACAGGGATTAACACCGGGGAGCTGTTTTTT. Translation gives CASSSGTGINTGELFF.

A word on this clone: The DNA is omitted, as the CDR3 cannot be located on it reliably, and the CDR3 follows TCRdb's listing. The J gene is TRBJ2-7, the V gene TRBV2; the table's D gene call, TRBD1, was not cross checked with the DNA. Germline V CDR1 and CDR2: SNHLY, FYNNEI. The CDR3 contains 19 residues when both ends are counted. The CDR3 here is CASNTEARFGPGHSYEQYF.

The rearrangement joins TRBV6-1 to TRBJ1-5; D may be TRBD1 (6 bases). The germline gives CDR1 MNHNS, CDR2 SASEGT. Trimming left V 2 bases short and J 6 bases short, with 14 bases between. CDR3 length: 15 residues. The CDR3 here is CASSEWGGAGQPQHF. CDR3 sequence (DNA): TGTGCCAGCAGTGAATGGGGGGGGGCGGGTCAGCCCCAGCATTTT.

Written as DNA, the CDR3 is TGTGCCACCAGCAGAGATGGGACAGGGGGTAATGAGCAGTTCTTC. The encoded protein is CATSRDGTGGNEQFF. V gene TRBV15 combines with J gene TRBJ2-1, with TRBD1 matching over 11 bases. The CDR3 loop spans 15 amino acids. Losses at the gene ends were 0 bases for V and 7 bases for J; bases not matched to a gene: 2. Looked up from germline, CDR1 is LNHNV and CDR2 is YYDKDF (reference sequence). Complete variable domain (other parts from reference TRBV15 and TRBJ2-1): DAMVIQNPRYQVTQFGKPVTLSCSQTLNHNVMYWYQQKSSQAPKLLFHYYDKDFNNEADTPDNFQSRRPNTSFCFLDIRSPGLGDTAMYLCATSRDGTGGNEQFFGPGTRLTVL.